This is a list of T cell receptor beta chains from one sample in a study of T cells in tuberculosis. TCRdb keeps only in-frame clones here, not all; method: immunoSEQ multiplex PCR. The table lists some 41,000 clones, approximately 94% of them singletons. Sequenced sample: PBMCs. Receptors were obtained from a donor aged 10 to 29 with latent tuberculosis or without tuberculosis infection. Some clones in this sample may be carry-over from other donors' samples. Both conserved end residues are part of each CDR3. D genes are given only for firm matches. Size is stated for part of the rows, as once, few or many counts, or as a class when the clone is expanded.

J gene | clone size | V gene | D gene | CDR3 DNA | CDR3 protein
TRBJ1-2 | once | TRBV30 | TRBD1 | TGTGCCTGCAGCAGGGGGAGAGTCTATGGCTACACCTTC | CACSRGRVYGYTF
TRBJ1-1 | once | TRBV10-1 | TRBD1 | TGCGCCAGCAGTTCGGGGACAGGGAACACTGAAGCTTTCTTT | CASSSGTGNTEAFF
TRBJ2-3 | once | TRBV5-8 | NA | TGTGCCAGCAGCTTTGGGACTGTCTACACAGATACGCAGTATTTT | CASSFGTVYTDTQYF
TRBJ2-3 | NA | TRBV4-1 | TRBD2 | TGCGCCAGCAGCCAAGAGTCTGCGGGGGGGCCTATAGATACGCAGTATTTT | CASSQESAGGPIDTQYF
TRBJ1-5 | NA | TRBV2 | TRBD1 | TGTGCCAGCAGCGCCGAATTGACAGGGAATCAACCCCAGCATTTT | CASSAELTGNQPQHF
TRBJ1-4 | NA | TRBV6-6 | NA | TGTGCCAGCAGTACCCATGAGTTGGCTAATGAAAAACTGTTTTTT | CASSTHELANEKLFF
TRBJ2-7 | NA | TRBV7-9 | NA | TGTGCCAGCAGCGCCAGGGACAACTACGAGCAGTACTTC | CASSARDNYEQYF
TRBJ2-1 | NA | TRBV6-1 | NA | TGTGCCAGCATCGAAGTCCAGTTCACTGAGCAGTTCTTC | CASIEVQFTEQFF
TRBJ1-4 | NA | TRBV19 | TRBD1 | TGTGCCAGTAGTTCCCGACAGGGGATTGCAACTAATGAAAAACTGTTTTTT | CASSSRQGIATNEKLFF
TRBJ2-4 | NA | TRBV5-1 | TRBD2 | TGCGCCAGCAGAGAAGGGACAGGGACTAGCGGAAACATTCAGTACTTC | CASREGTGTSGNIQYF
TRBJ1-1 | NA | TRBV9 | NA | TGTGCCAGCAGCGTACGGGGAATGAACACTGAAGCTTTCTTT | CASSVRGMNTEAFF
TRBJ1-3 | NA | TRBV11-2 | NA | TGTGCCAGCAGCTTAGGCGGGGCTGGAAACACCATATATTTT | CASSLGGAGNTIYF
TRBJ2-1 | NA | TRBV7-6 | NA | TGTGCCACCGCAAAACGAGACTGGCTTGAGCAGTTCTTC | CATAKRDWLEQFF
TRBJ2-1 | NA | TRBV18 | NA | TGTGCCAGCTCACCAGAGAGACTAGGGGGCCGGGATGAGCAGTTCTTC | CASSPERLGGRDEQFF
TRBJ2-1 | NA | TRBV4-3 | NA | TGCGCCAGCAGCCAAGAACCAGGGCAGCTCTACAATGAGCAGTTCTTC | CASSQEPGQLYNEQFF
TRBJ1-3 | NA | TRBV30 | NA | TGTGCCTGGAGAGAGCTCCCGACGAGGATGTCTGGAAACACCATATATTTT | CAWRELPTRMSGNTIYF
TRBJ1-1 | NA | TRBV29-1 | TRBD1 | TGCAGCGTCGCCGGACAGGGGAGGACTGAAGCTTTCTTT | CSVAGQGRTEAFF
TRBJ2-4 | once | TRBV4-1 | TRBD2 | TGCGCCAGCAGCCAACGGGCTAGCGGGGCCAAAAACATTCAGTACTTC | CASSQRASGAKNIQYF
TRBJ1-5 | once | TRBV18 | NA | TGTGCCAGCTCACTGGGGCCGTCTCTACGCAACAATCAGCCCCAGCATTTT | CASSLGPSLRNNQPQHF
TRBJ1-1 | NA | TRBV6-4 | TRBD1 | TGTGCCAGCAGGAGGACAGGGAACACTGAAGCTTTCTTT | CASRRTGNTEAFF
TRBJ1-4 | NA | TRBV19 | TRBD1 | TGTGCCAGTAGTGGGACAGCAACTAATGAAAAACTGTTTTTT | CASSGTATNEKLFF
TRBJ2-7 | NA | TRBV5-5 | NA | TGTGCCAGCAGCTTGGCTTGGCAGGTCGAGTCCGAGCAGTACTTC | CASSLAWQVESEQYF
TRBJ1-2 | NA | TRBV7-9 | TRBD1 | TGTGCCAGCAGCGGGCCCGGGACAGGGTTATTCTATGGCTACACCTTC | CASSGPGTGLFYGYTF
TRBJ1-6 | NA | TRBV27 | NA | TGTGCCAGCAGTTTAATGGCCGGGGTTAATTCACCCCTCCACTTT | CASSLMAGVNSPLHF
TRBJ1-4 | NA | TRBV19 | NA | TGTGCCAGTAGTATCGGTCTCGGGGGAACTAATGAAAAACTGTTTTTT | CASSIGLGGTNEKLFF
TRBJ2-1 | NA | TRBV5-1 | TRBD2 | TGCGCCAGCAGCTTATCCTCGGGGGGTGATCTGAATGAGCAGTTCTTC | CASSLSSGGDLNEQFF